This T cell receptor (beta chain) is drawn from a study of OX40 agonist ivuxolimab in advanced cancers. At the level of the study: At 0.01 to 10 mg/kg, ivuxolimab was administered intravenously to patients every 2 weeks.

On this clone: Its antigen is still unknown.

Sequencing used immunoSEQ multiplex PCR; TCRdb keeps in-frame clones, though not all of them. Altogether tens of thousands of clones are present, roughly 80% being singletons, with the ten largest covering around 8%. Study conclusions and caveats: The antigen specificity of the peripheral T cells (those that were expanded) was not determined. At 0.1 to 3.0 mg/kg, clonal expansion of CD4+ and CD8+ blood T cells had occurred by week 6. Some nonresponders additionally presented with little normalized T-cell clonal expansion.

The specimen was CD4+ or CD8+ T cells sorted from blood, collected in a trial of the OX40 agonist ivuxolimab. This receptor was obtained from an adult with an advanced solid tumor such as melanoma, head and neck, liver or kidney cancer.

The CDR3 DNA sequence: TGTGCCAGCGGGACTAGCGGATACAATGAGCAGTTCTTC. Translation gives CASGTSGYNEQFF. J is TRBJ2-1 and V is TRBV19; 11 nucleotides line up with TRBD2. V lost 9 bases, J lost 4 bases, and 2 bases stayed unmatched. CDR1 and CDR2 (germline): LNHDA, SQIVND (reference sequence). CDR3 length: 13 residues.